The next 27 T cell receptor beta chains were all read from a single sample in a study of post-analysis software for immune sequencing data. Study observations and caveats: With TRBV5-6, TRBV5-1 and TRBV20-1 included, about five TRBV segments were more frequent in patients than in controls.

No antigen has been assigned to these receptors. Each TCR beta cDNA library carried unique molecular identifiers. One entry per CDR3 protein, called by TCRdb with MiXCR from the PCR reads. The sample carries a few hundred thousand distinct CDR3 sequences, approximately 33% recorded once. Sequencing was performed on blood. The receptors here all came from a girl aged 5 to 17 with multiple sclerosis.

The genes are TRBV20-1 and TRBJ2-7; 7 bases align to TRBD1. This CDR3 is built from 11 residues. CDR1 and CDR2 (germline): DFQATT, SNEGSKA (reference sequence). The CDR3 DNA follows: TGCAGGGCTCACAGGGGTGGCGAGCAGTACTTC. Translating gives CRAHRGGEQYF.

V and J are TRBV5-1 and TRBJ1-6, with 8 nucleotides matching TRBD1. Looked up from germline, CDR1 is SGHRS and CDR2 is YFSETQ. This CDR3 spans 14 amino acids. The trim removed 4 bases at V and 8 bases at J, leaving 5 bases unmatched. CDR3 DNA sequence: TGCGCCAGCAGCAGGGGACAGGCTGATTCACCCCTCCACTTT. This codes for CASSRGQADSPLHF.

The chain links TRBV2 to TRBJ2-3, with 7 bases aligning to TRBD2. CDR3 size: 16 residues. The germline V gene encodes CDR1 SNHLY and CDR2 FYNNEI. V shed 6 bases, J shed 2 bases, and the junction held 11 bases outside the gene matches. The CDR3 loop is CASSPGTNLPTDTQYF. The CDR3 coding sequence is TGTGCCAGCAGCCCCGGGACTAACCTCCCCACAGATACGCAGTATTTT.

The chain carries TRBV5-8 and TRBJ1-2; 8 bases line up with TRBD1. The CDR3 length is 15 residues. In germline, CDR1 is SGHTS, CDR2 YDEGEE. Losses at the gene ends were 1 base for V and 7 bases for J; bases not matched to a gene: 9. CDR3 coding DNA: TGTGCCAGCAGCTTGCCATCAGGGGGCCTATCTGGCTACACCTTC. It yields the protein CASSLPSGGLSGYTF.

The CDR3 is CASSPTRVSQETQYF. The CDR3 DNA is TGTGCCAGCAGCCCTACCCGGGTTAGCCAAGAGACCCAGTACTTC. The chain employs TRBV7-8 and TRBJ2-5; D gene unclear. The V end lost 5 bases, the J end lost 1 base, and 14 bases lay between the germline ends. Germline lookup yields CDR1 SGHVS and CDR2 FQNEAQ. CDR3 length equals 15 residues.

This clonotype was picked up a small number of times. The chain employs TRBV20-1 and TRBJ1-1; D unclear. The CDR3 is 13 residues long. V lost 8 bases to trimming and J lost 3 bases, with 16 bases between them. Germline-derived CDR1 and CDR2 are DFQATT and SNEGSKA (reference sequence). CDR3 bases: TGCAGTATAAGGAGGCGTAGGGACACTGAAGCTTTCTTT. It encodes CSIRRRRDTEAFF.

The chain couples TRBV10-3 to TRBJ2-2; D gene unclear. This CDR3 has 14 amino acids. With 0 bases removed from V and 4 bases from J, the gap between germline ends came to 6 bases. CDR1 ENHRY and CDR2 SYGVKD come from the germline V gene. CDR3 in DNA: TGTGCCATCAGTGAGTCGGGTGTCACCGGGGAGCTGTTTTTT. This encodes CAISESGVTGELFF.

There are a few counts of this clonotype. This rearrangement joins TRBV5-1 to TRBJ1-2; the D gene is possibly TRBD1 (6 bases). This CDR3 contains 17 residues. V lost 3 bases, J lost 0 bases, and 18 bases lay in between. From germline, CDR1 is SGHRS and CDR2 YFSETQ. CDR3 region: CASSSPPGEPTNYGYTF. The CDR3 DNA reads TGCGCCAGCAGCTCGCCGCCAGGGGAGCCCACTAACTATGGCTACACCTTC.

This chain joins TRBV7-2 and TRBJ1-1; the D is unclear. Germline V gene sequence: CDR1 SGHTA, CDR2 FQGNSA. V gave up 5 bases and J gave up 3 bases, with 10 bases separating them. The CDR3 length is 13 residues. The CDR3: CASSPPLDTEAFF. Written as DNA, the CDR3 is TGTGCCAGCAGCCCCCCTCTGGACACTGAAGCTTTCTTT. Based on the CDR3 plus reference TRBV7-2 and TRBJ1-1, the full variable domain is GAGVSQSPSNKVTEKGKDVELRCDPISGHTALYWYRQSLGQGLEFLIYFQGNSAPDKSGLPSDRFSAERTGGSVSTLTIQRTQQEDSAVYLCASSPPLDTEAFFGQGTRLTVV.

The chain employs TRBV5-1 and TRBJ2-2, with D maybe TRBD1 (5 bases). The length of the CDR3 is 14 residues. With 3 bases removed from V and 5 bases from J, the gap between germline ends came to 11 bases. Germline V lookup: CDR1 SGHRS, CDR2 YFSETQ. CDR3 amino acids: CASSYTRATGELFF. The CDR3 coding sequence is TGCGCCAGCAGCTACACCAGGGCTACCGGGGAGCTGTTTTTT.

This clonotype was recorded a few times. The chain employs TRBV7-2 and TRBJ1-6; D is ambiguous. The CDR3 totals 14 residues. V was pared by 2 bases and J by 6 bases, with 8 bases between. Germline CDR1 SGHTA, CDR2 FQGNSA. DNA of the CDR3: TGTGCCAGCAGCTTACTTATGTCTAATTCACCCCTCCACTTT. The encoded protein is CASSLLMSNSPLHF.

The chain links TRBV5-1 to TRBJ2-7; possible D gene TRBD2, 6 bases. The CDR3 extends over 14 amino acids. V was trimmed by 2 bases and J by 2 bases, leaving 11 bases between them. Germline V lookup: CDR1 SGHRS, CDR2 YFSETQ. CDR3 nucleotide sequence: TGCGCCAGCAGCTTAGGCAGGGAGGCCTACGAGCAGTACTTC. Residues: CASSLGREAYEQYF.

The rearrangement joins TRBV7-2 to TRBJ2-7, with D hard to call. CDR1 SGHTA and CDR2 FQGNSA come from the germline V gene. There are 15 residues in the CDR3. V was cut by 1 base and J by 0 bases, with 10 bases left in between. In DNA form, the CDR3 reads TGTGCCAGCAGCTTAGAGGCTGGGCCCTCCTACGAGCAGTACTTC. This encodes CASSLEAGPSYEQYF.

The CDR3 coding sequence is TGTGCCATCAGGCAAACGTACAATGAGCAGTTCTTC. It yields the protein CAIRQTYNEQFF. The chain employs TRBV6-2 or TRBV6-3 and TRBJ2-1; the D is unclear. The CDR3 extends over 12 amino acids. Germline CDR1 is MNHEY and CDR2 is SVGEGT. V gave up 10 bases and J gave up 4 bases, with 11 bases separating them.

This clonotype was detected a few times. This chain uses TRBV7-2 with TRBJ2-1, with 9 bases matching TRBD2. The CDR3 covers 13 residues. The germline gives CDR1 SGHTA, CDR2 FQGNSA. V trimming: 8 bases; J trimming: 6 bases; junction bases outside the gene matches: 5. The CDR3 DNA reads TGTGCCAGCCTAGGGCGGGGGGGCAATGAGCAGTTCTTC. It encodes CASLGRGGNEQFF.

This sequence joins TRBV7-9 and TRBJ2-5; 10 bases are a match to TRBD2. The germline gives CDR1 SEHNR, CDR2 FQNEAQ (reference sequence). The J segment lost 4 bases and the V segment lost 5 bases, leaving 10 bases of the junction unmatched. This CDR3 is built from 16 residues. As DNA, the CDR3 is TGTGCCAGCAGCGACGAAGCGGGGGGGCGGGCAGAGACCCAGTACTTC. This gives the protein CASSDEAGGRAETQYF.

This sequence joins TRBV5-6 and TRBJ1-6; possibly TRBD1 for D (6 bases). The germline V gene has CDR1 SGHDT and CDR2 YYEEEE. This CDR3 spans 18 amino acids. The V and J ends lost 3 bases and 0 bases respectively, with 16 bases between them. Here the CDR3 DNA reads TGTGCCAGCAGCTCGCCTAGGGACACGAGCTCCTATAATTCACCCCTCCACTTT. Its translation: CASSSPRDTSSYNSPLHF.

CDR3 sequence reads: CASSLEAGRGEKLFF. Here the CDR3 DNA reads TGTGCCAGCAGCTTAGAAGCGGGCAGAGGAGAAAAACTGTTTTTT. V usage is TRBV7-2 and J usage is TRBJ1-4; D not certain. Per the germline V gene, CDR1 is SGHTA and CDR2 is FQGNSA. The germline V and J ends were trimmed by 1 base and 8 bases, with 14 bases remaining between them. CDR3 length: 15 amino acids.

The chain carries TRBV2 and TRBJ1-1; 9 nucleotides match TRBD1. The CDR3 extends over 13 amino acids. With V trimmed by 4 bases and J by 8 bases, 5 bases remained unmatched. The germline gives CDR1 SNHLY, CDR2 FYNNEI. As DNA, the CDR3 is TGTGCCAGCAGTGGGGACAGGGCAAGGGAAGCTTTCTTT. Translating gives CASSGDRAREAFF.

The CDR3 region is CSARSNTGREVGAFF. The DNA of the CDR3 is TGCAGTGCTAGATCGAATACAGGGAGGGAGGTGGGAGCTTTCTTT. The chain has TRBV20-1 and TRBJ1-1; D might be TRBD1 (6 bases). Trimming pared 2 bases from V and 10 bases from J, leaving 23 bases between. Germline lookup yields CDR1 DFQATT and CDR2 SNEGSKA (reference sequence). CDR3 length: 15 residues.

The genes are TRBV19 and TRBJ2-1; 11 nucleotides match TRBD2. This CDR3 comprises 16 residues. CDR1 and CDR2 (germline): LNHDA, SQIVND (reference sequence). Trimming removed 2 bases from V and 8 bases from J; junction bases left unmatched: 8. The CDR3 sequence: CASSIPLAGGLHEQFF. The CDR3 nucleotides are TGTGCCAGTAGTATACCGCTAGCGGGGGGCCTCCATGAGCAGTTCTTC.

The chain employs TRBV15 and TRBJ1-2; tentatively, D is TRBD1 (6 bases). Trimming stripped 3 bases from V and 4 bases from J, with 12 bases between. The CDR3 spans 14 residues. Germline assignment: CDR1 LNHNV and CDR2 YYDKDF (reference sequence). The CDR3 reads CATSSRTAPYGYTF. In nucleotides, the CDR3 is TGTGCCACCAGCAGCAGGACAGCTCCCTATGGCTACACCTTC.

The table lists this clonotype with a few counts. The chain uses TRBV10-2 and TRBJ2-5; D call uncertain. The V end was cut by 6 bases, the J end by 7 bases, with 9 bases between. The CDR3 totals 11 residues. The germline V gene has CDR1 WSHSY and CDR2 SAAADI. The CDR3 region has the DNA TGCGCCAGCAGGCTGTGGGGGACCCAGTACTTC. Amino acids: CASRLWGTQYF.

This clonotype was picked up a small number of times. The chain combines TRBV6-1 with TRBJ2-7, with 12 nucleotides matching TRBD2. Per the germline V gene, CDR1 is MNHNS and CDR2 is SASEGT. This CDR3 has 16 residues. V shed 2 bases and J 2 bases; nucleotides not matched to a gene: 4. Here the CDR3 reads CASSERASGGAYEQYF. In DNA form, the CDR3 reads TGTGCCAGCAGTGAAAGGGCTAGCGGGGGGGCCTACGAGCAGTACTTC.

The chain couples TRBV29-1 to TRBJ1-1, with D tentatively TRBD1 (5 bases). Germline CDR1 and CDR2: SQVTM and ANQGSEA. Trimming took 3 bases from V and 5 from J, leaving 16 bases between them. CDR3 length equals 14 residues. CDR3 coding DNA: TGCAGCGTTGACCGAGGGGCAGGGTTAACTGAAGCTTTCTTT. Protein product: CSVDRGAGLTEAFF. Supplemented by reference TRBV29-1 and TRBJ1-1, the full variable domain reads SAVISQKPSRDICQRGTSLTIQCQVDSQVTMMFWYRQQPGQSLTLIATANQGSEATYESGFVIDKFPISRPNLTFSTLTVSNMSPEDSSIYLCSVDRGAGLTEAFFGQGTRLTVV.

This clonotype has more than one count but fewer than ten. The chain joins TRBV6-6 to TRBJ2-5; D possibly corresponds to TRBD2 (6 bases). The length of the CDR3 is 15 residues. Per the germline V gene, CDR1 is MNHNY and CDR2 is SVGAGI (reference sequence). Trimming pared 2 bases from V and 4 bases from J, leaving 14 bases between. CDR3 loop: CASSYPAGKGETQYF. The DNA for the CDR3 is TGTGCCAGCAGTTACCCCGCGGGGAAAGGAGAGACCCAGTACTTC.

This clonotype was counted only a few times. V is TRBV3-1 and J is TRBJ2-3, with TRBD2 matching 8 bases. CDR1 and CDR2 (germline): LGHDT, YNNKEL (reference sequence). Trimming at V came to 5 bases and at J to 2 bases, leaving 6 bases not matched to a gene. CDR3 length equals 15 residues. The CDR3 DNA sequence: TGTGCCAGCAGCTCGGGACTAGATTACACAGATACGCAGTATTTT. Translating it yields CASSSGLDYTDTQYF.